This T cell receptor (beta chain) was recovered during a study of breast tumors, draining lymph nodes, adjacent tissues. CDR3 length equals 19 residues. The germline gives CDR1 MNHEY, CDR2 SVGAGI. J gave up 7 bases and V 6 bases, and 15 bases lay outside the gene matches. General observations from the study: Tumor repertoires ranked between lymph nodes and nontumor tissue in diversity, with V and J gene preferences.

MiXCR was run by TCRdb on the multiplex PCR reads, yielding one entry per CDR3 protein. The sample holds over 10,000 distinct CDR3 sequences; 55% to 65% are singletons and the top ten take about 49%. This clonotype has ten or more counts. Its target is unknown. The sequence came from a female donor with breast cancer. Some clones in this sample may be carry-over from other donors' samples. Sequenced: tumor-adjacent breast tissue. This chain uses TRBV6-5 with TRBJ2-1; TRBD2 agrees at 16 bases. The CDR3: CASSPGLAGGPLFKNEQFF. The CDR3 DNA reads as TGTGCCAGCAGCCCGGGACTAGCGGGAGGGCCATTATTTAAGAATGAGCAGTTCTTC.